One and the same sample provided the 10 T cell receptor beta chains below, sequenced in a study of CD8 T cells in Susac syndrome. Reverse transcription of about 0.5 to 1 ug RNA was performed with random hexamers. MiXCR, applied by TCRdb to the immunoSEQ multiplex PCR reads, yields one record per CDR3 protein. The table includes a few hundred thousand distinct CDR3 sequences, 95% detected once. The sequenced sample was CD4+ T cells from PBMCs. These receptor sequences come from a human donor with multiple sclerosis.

This CDR3 reads CAWNKGGPYNEQFF. In nucleotides, the CDR3 is TGTGCCTGGAATAAGGGCGGACCCTACAATGAGCAGTTCTTC. The chain employs TRBV30 and TRBJ2-1; no clear D. Germline V CDR1 and CDR2: GTSNPN, SVGIG (reference sequence). Trimming removed 4 bases from V and 2 bases from J, with 12 bases in between. The CDR3 runs 14 residues.

The DNA for the CDR3 is TGTGCCGGGGACAGGAACACCGGGGAGCTGTTTTTT. It codes for CAGDRNTGELFF. The chain combines TRBV7-9 with TRBJ2-2; 7 bases are shared with TRBD1. The germline V gene encodes CDR1 SEHNR and CDR2 FQNEAQ (reference sequence). The CDR3 sequence is 12 residues long. V was pared by 11 bases and J by 1 base, with 1 base of the junction left unmatched.

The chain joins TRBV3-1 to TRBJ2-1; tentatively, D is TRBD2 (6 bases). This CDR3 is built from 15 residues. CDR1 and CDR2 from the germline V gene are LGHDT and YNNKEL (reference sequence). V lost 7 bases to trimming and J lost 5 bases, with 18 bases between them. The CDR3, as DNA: TGTGCCAGCACCCTAAGGGCTAGCGTAAACAATGAGCAGTTCTTC. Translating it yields CASTLRASVNNEQFF.

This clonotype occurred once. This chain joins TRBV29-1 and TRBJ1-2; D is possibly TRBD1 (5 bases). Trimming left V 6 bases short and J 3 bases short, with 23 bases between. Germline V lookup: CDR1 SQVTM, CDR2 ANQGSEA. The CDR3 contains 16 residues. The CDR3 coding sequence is TGCAGCGTACTTAACCCCGGCCTTTCGGGGGACTATGGCTACACCTTC. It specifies CSVLNPGLSGDYGYTF.

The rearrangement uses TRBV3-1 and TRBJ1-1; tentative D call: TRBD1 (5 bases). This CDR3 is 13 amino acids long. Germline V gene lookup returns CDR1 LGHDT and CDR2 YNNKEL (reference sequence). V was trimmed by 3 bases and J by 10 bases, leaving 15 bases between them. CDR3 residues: CASSQGPGSVAFF. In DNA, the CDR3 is TGTGCCAGCAGCCAGGGGCCAGGGAGTGTAGCTTTCTTT.

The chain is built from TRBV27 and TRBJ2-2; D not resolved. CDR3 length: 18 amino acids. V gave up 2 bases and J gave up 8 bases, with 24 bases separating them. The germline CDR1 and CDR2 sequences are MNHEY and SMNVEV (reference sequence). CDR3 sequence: CASSLKGPGTTFTGELFF. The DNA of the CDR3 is TGTGCCAGCAGTTTAAAAGGTCCCGGAACCACCTTCACGGGGGAGCTGTTTTTT.

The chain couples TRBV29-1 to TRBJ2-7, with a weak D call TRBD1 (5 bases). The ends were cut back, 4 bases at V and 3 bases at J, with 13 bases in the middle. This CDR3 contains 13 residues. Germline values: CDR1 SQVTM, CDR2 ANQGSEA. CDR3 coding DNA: TGCAGCGTTGTTTTGGGCAGGGTCTACGAGCAGTACTTC. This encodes CSVVLGRVYEQYF.

The CDR3 protein is CASSLAGGRDEQYF. CDR3 sequence (DNA): TGTGCCAGCAGCTTAGCGGGGGGCCGGGACGAGCAGTACTTC. The chain recombines TRBV7-9 with TRBJ2-7; D could derive from TRBD1 or TRBD2 (6 bases each). Germline V lookup: CDR1 SEHNR, CDR2 FQNEAQ (reference sequence). The germline V and J ends were trimmed by 0 bases and 5 bases, with 11 bases remaining between them. The CDR3 length is 14 residues.

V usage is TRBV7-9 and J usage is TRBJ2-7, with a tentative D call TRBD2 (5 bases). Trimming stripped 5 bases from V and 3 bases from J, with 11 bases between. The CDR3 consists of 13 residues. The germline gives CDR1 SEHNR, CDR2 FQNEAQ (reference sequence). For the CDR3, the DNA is TGTGCCAGCAGCGTGACTAACCTCTACGAGCAGTACTTC. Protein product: CASSVTNLYEQYF.

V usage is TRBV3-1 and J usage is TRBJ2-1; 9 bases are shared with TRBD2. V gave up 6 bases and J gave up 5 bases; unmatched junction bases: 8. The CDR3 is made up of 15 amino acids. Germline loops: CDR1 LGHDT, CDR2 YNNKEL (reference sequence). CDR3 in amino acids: CASRLTSGDNNEQFF. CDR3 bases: TGTGCCAGCAGACTGACTAGCGGAGACAACAATGAGCAGTTCTTC.